This TCR beta chain was profiled in a study of PD-1 blockade in classical Hodgkin lymphoma. Background on the study: The study gave patients nivolumab 3 mg/kg intravenously every 2 weeks. Study results and caveats: CD4+ but not CD8+ TCR diversity rose significantly by C4D1. Complete responders possessed baseline diversity comparable to newly diagnosed patients.

Turning to this clone: Its antigen remains unknown.

This CDR3 region has 14 residues. CDR1 is SNHLY and CDR2 is FYNNEI in the germline V gene. Trimming took 8 bases from V and 0 from J, leaving 11 bases between them. Assay used: immunoSEQ multiplex PCR; TCRdb lists only in-frame clones, some missing. The profile covers approximately 8,100 clones, with roughly 87% appearing a single time and under 40% taken by the ten largest. Time point denoted: cycle 4 day 1 (C4D1), after about 6 weeks of nivolumab. Each of the patients experienced relapse following autologous stem cell transplantation, and their brentuximab vedotin exposure differed. The material was peripheral blood mononuclear cells (PBMCs), obtained before the fourth cycle of nivolumab. The chain uses TRBV2 and TRBJ1-3; no clear D. This sequence was found in a human donor with classical Hodgkin lymphoma. CDR3 loop: CASSVSRSGNTIYF. The CDR3, as DNA: TGTGCCAGCTCGGTTTCCCGCTCTGGAAACACCATATATTTT.